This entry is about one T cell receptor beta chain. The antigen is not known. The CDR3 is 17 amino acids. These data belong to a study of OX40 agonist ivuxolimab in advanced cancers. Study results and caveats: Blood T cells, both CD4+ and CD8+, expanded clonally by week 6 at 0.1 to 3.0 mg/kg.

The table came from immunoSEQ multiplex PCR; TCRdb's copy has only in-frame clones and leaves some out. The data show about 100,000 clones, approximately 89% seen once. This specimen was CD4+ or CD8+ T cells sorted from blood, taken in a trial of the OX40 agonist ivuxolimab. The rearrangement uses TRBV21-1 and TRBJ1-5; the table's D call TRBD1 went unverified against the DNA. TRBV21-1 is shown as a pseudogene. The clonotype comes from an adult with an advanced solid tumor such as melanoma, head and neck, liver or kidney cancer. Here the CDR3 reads CASSKNARGQCNQPQHF. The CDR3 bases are TGTGCCAGCAGCAAAAACGCCAGGGGGCAGTGCAATCAGCCCCAGCATTTT.